Shown below are 5 T cell receptor beta chains from a single sample sequenced in a study of PD-1 blockade in classical Hodgkin lymphoma (dated by TCRdb to the early 2020s). Receptors were amplified or captured by the immunoSEQ multiplex PCR assay. This is the immuneACCESS table as TCRdb keeps it, with only in-frame sequences that have V and J called. A part of the clones is gone; compared with another copy, unresolved V genes explain less than half, and the rest is unexplained. The sample table shows about 7,100 clones, and about 77% are seen once. The ten largest clones capture 4% of the sample. The sample's time point, from its label and the paper: cycle 1 day 1 (C1D1), immediately before nivolumab initiation. Relapse after autologous stem cell transplantation had occurred in all trial patients, and cohorts A, B and C were distinguished by prior brentuximab vedotin exposure. A Miltenyi CD4+ T cell isolation kit was used for magnetic negative selection to purify CD4+ T cells from thawed PBMCs.

This specimen consisted of CD4+ T cells from blood, obtained at baseline. Receptors originate from a human donor with classical Hodgkin lymphoma.

The chain joins TRBV27 to TRBJ1-6, with D possibly TRBD1 on 5 matching bases. The V end lost 1 base, the J end lost 0 bases, and 13 bases lay between the germline ends. The CDR3 is 18 residues long. Germline values: CDR1 MNHEY, CDR2 SMNVEV (reference sequence). For the CDR3, the DNA is TGTGCCAGCAGTTTATACGGGGCAGACAGCTCCTATAATTCACCCCTCCACTTT. Encoded protein: CASSLYGADSSYNSPLHF.

The genes are TRBV30 and TRBJ1-5; D gene uncertain. The CDR3 is made up of 14 amino acids. Germline values: CDR1 GTSNPN, CDR2 SVGIG (reference sequence). V was cut by 4 bases and J by 6 bases, with 16 bases left in between. The CDR3 reads CAWNHAQAGQPQHF. The CDR3 region has the DNA TGTGCCTGGAACCATGCCCAGGCGGGTCAGCCCCAGCATTTT.

The chain employs TRBV7-4 and TRBJ2-5; no definite D call. This CDR3 has 12 residues. The germline CDR1 and CDR2 sequences are SGHVT and SQSDAQ. V was cut by 5 bases and J by 5 bases, with 9 bases left in between. The CDR3 region is CASSETCETQYF. CDR3 nucleotide sequence: TGTGCCAGCAGCGAGACTTGCGAGACCCAGTACTTC.

This clone is judged large. V usage is TRBV12-5 and J usage is TRBJ2-7; 11 bases are shared with TRBD1. CDR1 and CDR2 (germline): LGHNT, FRNRAP. V gave up 2 bases and J gave up 3 bases; unmatched junction bases: 9. This CDR3 spans 17 amino acids. This chain's CDR3 is CASGLIPPGQGDYEQYF. As DNA, the CDR3 is TGTGCTAGTGGTTTGATACCTCCGGGACAGGGGGACTACGAGCAGTACTTC.

V gene TRBV21-1 combines with J gene TRBJ2-2; TRBD2, the D gene given by the table, was not confirmed from the DNA. TRBV21-1 corresponds to a pseudogene. This CDR3 comprises 19 residues. CDR3 bases: TGTGCCAGCACCACAAGGACCGGACGGCCCGGGAGGGCCCTCGGGGAGCTGTTTTTT. This codes for CASTTRTGRPGRALGELFF.